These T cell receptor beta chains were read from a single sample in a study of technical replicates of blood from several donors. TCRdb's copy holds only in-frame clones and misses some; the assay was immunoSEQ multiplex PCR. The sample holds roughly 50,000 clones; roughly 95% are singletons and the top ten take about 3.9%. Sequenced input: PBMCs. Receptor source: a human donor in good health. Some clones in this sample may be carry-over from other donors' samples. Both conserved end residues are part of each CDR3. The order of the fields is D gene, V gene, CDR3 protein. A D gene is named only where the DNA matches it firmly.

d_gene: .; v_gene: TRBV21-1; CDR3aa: CASTFPPGGTKNIQYF
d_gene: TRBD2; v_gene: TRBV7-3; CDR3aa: CASSSGGFNEQFF
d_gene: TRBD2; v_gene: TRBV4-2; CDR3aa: CASSLGGGGASDTQYF
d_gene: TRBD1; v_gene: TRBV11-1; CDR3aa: CASSLGQGYGYTF
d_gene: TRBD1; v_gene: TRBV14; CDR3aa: CASSQEPGTASGNTIYF
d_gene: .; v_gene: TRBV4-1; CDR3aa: CASSQDSWGGSTDTQYF
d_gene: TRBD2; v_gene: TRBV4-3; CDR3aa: CASSPTSGANNEQFF
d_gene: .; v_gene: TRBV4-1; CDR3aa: CASSQDPRANYGYTF
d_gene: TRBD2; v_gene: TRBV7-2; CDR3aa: CASSSWTSGRAGEQFF
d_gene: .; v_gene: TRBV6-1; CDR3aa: CASLDWGRYYEQYF
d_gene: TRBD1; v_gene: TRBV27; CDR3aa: CASSSPRGQFGYGYTF
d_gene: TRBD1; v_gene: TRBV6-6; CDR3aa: CASTGTGSSSNSPLHF
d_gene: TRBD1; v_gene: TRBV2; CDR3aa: CASGGTGNQPQHF
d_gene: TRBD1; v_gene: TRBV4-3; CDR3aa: CASSQGTGGGNEQFF
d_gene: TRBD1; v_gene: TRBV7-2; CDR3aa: CASSLPHRGVYEQYF
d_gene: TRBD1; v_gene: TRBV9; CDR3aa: CASDSNLNLQGRFEAFF
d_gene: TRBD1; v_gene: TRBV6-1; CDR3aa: CASTRTGPTDTQYF
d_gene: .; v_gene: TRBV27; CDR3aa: CASKKGGIYGYTF
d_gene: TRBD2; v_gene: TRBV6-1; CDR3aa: CASSDGLAGVLAQYF
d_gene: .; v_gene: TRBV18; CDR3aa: CASSPEAYSNQPQHF
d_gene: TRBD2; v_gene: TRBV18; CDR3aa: CASSPFSPAGAYNEQFF
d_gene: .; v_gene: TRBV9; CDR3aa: CASSPDRRYNSPLHF
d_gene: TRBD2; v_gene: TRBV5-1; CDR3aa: CASSLVAGDPLEQYF
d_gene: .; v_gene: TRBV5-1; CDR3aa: CASASGEFEKLFF